This TCR beta chain was captured by sequencing in a study of beta chain features in type 1 diabetes. About the research overall: Summed over all samples, the examined sorted cells came to 85 million to 140 million. Study results and caveats: Whether HLA type influences TCRB rearrangement remained unresolved here. Compared with healthy donors, patients appeared to share more similar naive, central memory and regulatory TCRB repertoires. Type 1 diabetes patients had moderately but significantly shorter TCRB CDR3s in all four CD4+ subsets.

Reverse transcription of all isolated RNA meant that expressed TCRB transcripts were sequenced. The data were produced by immunoSEQ multiplex PCR, yet TCRdb's version contains in-frame clones alone and is incomplete. The repertoire consists of 900,000 or so clones, with about a sixth occurring once and the leading ten covering around 0.02%. As concerns this clone: As yet, its antigen is unknown.

Germline values: CDR1 SGHVS, CDR2 FNYEAQ. The CDR3 runs 15 residues. Trimming at V came to 4 bases and at J to 7 bases, leaving 10 bases not matched to a gene. This clonotype was obtained from a woman aged 18-29 years in good health. Sequencing was carried out using naive CD4+ T cells from blood. This chain uses TRBV7-6 with TRBJ2-1; the match to TRBD2 covers 7 bases. The CDR3 here is CASSSLGGRYNEQFF. CDR3 DNA sequence: TGTGCCAGCAGCTCACTTGGCGGGAGATATAATGAGCAGTTCTTC.